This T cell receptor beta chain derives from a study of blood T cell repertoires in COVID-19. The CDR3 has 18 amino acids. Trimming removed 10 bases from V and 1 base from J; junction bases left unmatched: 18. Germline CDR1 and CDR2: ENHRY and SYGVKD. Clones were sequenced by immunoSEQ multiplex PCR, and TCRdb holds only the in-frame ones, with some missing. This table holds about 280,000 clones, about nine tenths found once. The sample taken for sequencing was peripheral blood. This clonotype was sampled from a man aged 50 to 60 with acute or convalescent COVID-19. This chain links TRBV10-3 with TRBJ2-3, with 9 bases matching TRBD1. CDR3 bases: TGTGCCACCGCAACCGGGACAGGGATAATATGGGGCACAGATACGCAGTATTTT. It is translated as CATATGTGIIWGTDTQYF.